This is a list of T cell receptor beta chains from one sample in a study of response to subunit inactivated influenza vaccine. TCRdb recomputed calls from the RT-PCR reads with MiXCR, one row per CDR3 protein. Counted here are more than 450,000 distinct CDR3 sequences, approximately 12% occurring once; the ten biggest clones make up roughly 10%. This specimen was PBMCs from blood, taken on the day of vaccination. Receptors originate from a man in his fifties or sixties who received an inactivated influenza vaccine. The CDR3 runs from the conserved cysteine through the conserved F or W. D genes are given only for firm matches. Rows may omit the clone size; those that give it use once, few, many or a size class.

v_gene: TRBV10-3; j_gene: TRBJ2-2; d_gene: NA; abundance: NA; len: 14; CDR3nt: TGTGCCATCAGCCGGGCTGAGGTCGCCGGGGAGCTGTTTTTT; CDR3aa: CAISRAEVAGELFF
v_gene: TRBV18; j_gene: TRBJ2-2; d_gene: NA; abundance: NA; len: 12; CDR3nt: TGTGCCAGCTCACCGGACATTGGGGAGCTGTTTTTT; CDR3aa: CASSPDIGELFF
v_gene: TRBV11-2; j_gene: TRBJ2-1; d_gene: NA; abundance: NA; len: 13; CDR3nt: TGTGCCAGCAGCTTAGAATGGAACAATGAGCAGTTCTTC; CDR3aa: CASSLEWNNEQFF
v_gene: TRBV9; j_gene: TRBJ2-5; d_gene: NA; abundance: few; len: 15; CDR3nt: TGTGCCAGCAGCACCGGGACGGTGGACCAAGAGACCCAGTACTTC; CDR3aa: CASSTGTVDQETQYF
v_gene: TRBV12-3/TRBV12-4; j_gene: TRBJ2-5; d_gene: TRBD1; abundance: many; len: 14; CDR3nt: TGTGCCAGCAGTCGGACAGGGGGGTTGGAGACCCAGTACTTC; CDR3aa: CASSRTGGLETQYF
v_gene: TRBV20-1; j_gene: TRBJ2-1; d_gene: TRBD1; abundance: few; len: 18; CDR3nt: TGCAGTGCTTTTAATCAGAACCCGGGACAGGGGTCCTACAATGAGCAGTTCTTC; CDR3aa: CSAFNQNPGQGSYNEQFF
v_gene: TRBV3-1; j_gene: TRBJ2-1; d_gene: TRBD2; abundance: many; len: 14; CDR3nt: TGTGCCAGCAGCCCTAGCGGGGGGGCCAATGAGCAGTTCTTC; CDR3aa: CASSPSGGANEQFF
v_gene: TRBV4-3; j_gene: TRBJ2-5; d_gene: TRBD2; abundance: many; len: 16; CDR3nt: TGCGCCAGCAGCCAAGAGACTAGCGGGAGGCAAGAGACCCAGTACTTC; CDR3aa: CASSQETSGRQETQYF
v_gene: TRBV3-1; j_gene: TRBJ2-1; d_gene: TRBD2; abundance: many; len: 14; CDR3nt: TGTGCCAGCAGGCCCAGGGCGGGGGACAATGAGCAGTTCTTC; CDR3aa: CASRPRAGDNEQFF
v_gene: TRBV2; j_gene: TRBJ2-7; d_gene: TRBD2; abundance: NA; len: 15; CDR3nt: TGTGCCAGCAGGGGAGGACTAGCGGGGGGTTACGAGCAGTACTTC; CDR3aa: CASRGGLAGGYEQYF
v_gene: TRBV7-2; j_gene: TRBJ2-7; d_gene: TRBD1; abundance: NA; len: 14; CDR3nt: TGTGCCAGCAGCTTCCGGACAGGGAACAACGAGCAGTACTTC; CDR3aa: CASSFRTGNNEQYF
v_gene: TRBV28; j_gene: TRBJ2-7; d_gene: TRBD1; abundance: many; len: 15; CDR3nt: TGTGCCAGCAGTTTAATGACGGGACAGGGGTCGCAGCAGTACTTC; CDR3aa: CASSLMTGQGSQQYF
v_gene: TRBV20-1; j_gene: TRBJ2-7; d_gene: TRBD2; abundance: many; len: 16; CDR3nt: TGCAGTGCTAGAGACTTGCTAGCGGGATCCTGGTACGAGCAGTACTTC; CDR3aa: CSARDLLAGSWYEQYF
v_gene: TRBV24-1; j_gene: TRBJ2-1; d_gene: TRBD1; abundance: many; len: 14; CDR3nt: TGTGCCACTCAACAGGGGGCGCGGTACAATGAGCAGTTCTTC; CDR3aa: CATQQGARYNEQFF
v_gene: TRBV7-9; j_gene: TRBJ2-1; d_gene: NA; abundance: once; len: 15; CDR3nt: TGTGCCAGCAGCTTAATGCTGAGCTCCTACAATGAGCAGTTCTTC; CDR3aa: CASSLMLSSYNEQFF
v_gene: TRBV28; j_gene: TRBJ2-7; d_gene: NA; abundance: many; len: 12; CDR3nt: TGTGCCAGCAGGCGACAGACCTACGAGCAGTACTTC; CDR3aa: CASRRQTYEQYF
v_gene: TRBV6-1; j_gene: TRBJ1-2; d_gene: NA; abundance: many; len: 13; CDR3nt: TGTGCCAGCAGTGAAATAAAACCGAGGGATAGAGCCTTC; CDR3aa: CASSEIKPRDRAF
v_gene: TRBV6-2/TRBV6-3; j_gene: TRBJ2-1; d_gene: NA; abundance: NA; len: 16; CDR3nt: TGTGCCAGCATTCCCCAGGGGAGAGGGTCCTACAATGAGCAGTTCTTC; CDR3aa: CASIPQGRGSYNEQFF
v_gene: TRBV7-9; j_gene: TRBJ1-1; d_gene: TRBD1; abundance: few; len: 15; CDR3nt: TGTGCCAGCAGCTTAGCCTCACTCGGGACAGGGGAAGCTTTCTTT; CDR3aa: CASSLASLGTGEAFF
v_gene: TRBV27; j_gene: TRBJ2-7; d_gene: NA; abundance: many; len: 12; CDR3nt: TGTGCCAGCAGACGTGGCTCCTACGAGCAGTACTTC; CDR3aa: CASRRGSYEQYF
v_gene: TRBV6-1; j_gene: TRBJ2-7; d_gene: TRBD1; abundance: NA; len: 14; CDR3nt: TGTGCCAGCAGATTCCGGGACAGGTCCTACGAGCAGTACTTC; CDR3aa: CASRFRDRSYEQYF
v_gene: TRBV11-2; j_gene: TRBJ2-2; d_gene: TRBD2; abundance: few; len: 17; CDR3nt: TGTGCCAGCAGCCCCGGGACTAGCGGGATCAACACCGGGGAGCTGTTTTTT; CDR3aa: CASSPGTSGINTGELFF
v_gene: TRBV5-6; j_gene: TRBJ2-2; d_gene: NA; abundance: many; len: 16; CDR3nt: TGTGCCAGCAACTCCCTCCGAACGGCGAACACCGGGGAGCTGTTTTTT; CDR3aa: CASNSLRTANTGELFF
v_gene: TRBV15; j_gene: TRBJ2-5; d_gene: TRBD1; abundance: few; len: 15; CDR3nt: TGTGCCACCAGCAGAACCAGGGGGTTTCAGGAGACCCAGTACTTC; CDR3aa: CATSRTRGFQETQYF